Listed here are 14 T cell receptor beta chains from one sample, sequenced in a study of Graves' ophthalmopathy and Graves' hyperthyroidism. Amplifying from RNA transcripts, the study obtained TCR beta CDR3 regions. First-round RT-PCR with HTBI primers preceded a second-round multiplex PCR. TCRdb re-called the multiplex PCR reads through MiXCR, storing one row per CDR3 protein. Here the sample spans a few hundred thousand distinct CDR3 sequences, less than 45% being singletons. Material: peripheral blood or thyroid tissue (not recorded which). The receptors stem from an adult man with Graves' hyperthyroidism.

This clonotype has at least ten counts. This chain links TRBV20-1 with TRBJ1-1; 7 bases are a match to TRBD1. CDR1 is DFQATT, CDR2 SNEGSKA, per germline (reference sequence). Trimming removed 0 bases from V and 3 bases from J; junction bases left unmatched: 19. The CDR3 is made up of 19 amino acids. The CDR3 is CSARDILTLDRVRDTEAFF. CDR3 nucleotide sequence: TGCAGTGCTAGAGATATCCTGACCCTAGACAGGGTGAGGGACACTGAAGCTTTCTTT.

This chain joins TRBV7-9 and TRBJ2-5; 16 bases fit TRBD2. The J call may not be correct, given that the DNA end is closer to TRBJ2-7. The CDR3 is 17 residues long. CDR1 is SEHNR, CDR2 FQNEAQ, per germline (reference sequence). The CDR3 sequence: CASSSSGLAGGSYEQYF. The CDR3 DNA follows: TGTGCCAGCAGCTCCTCGGGACTAGCGGGGGGGTCCTACGAGCAGTACTTC.

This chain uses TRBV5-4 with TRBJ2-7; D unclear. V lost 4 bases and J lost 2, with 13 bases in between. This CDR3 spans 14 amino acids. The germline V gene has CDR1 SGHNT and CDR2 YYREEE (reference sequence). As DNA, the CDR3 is TGTGCCAGCAGCCAGGCAGACCAAACCTACGAGCAGTACTTC. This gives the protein CASSQADQTYEQYF.

This CDR3 is CASSNPGLAGRRTGELFF. CDR3 sequence (DNA): TGTGCCAGCAGTAACCCGGGACTAGCGGGGAGAAGGACCGGGGAGCTGTTTTTT. The chain uses TRBV25-1 and TRBJ2-2; TRBD2 matches 13 bases. The CDR3 contains 18 residues. Germline loops: CDR1 MGHDK, CDR2 SYGVNS. Trimming cost V 5 bases and J 5 bases; bases outside gene matches: 11. The entire variable domain, with the rest obtained from reference TRBV25-1 and TRBJ2-2, is as follows: EADIYQTPRYLVIGTGKKITLECSQTMGHDKMYWYQQDPGMELHLIHYSYGVNSTEKGDLSSESTVSRIRTEHFPLTLESARPSHTSQYLCASSNPGLAGRRTGELFFGEGSRLTVL.

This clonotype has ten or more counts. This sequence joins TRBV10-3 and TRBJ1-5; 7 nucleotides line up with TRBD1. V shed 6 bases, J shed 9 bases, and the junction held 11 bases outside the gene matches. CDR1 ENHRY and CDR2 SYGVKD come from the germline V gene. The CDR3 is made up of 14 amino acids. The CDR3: CAISQGQPLSPQHF. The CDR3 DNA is TGTGCCATCAGCCAGGGACAGCCGCTATCGCCCCAGCATTTT.

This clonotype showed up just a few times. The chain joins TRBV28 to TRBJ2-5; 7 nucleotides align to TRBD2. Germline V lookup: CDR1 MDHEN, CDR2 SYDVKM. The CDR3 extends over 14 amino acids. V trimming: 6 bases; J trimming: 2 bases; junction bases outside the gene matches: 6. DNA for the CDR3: TGTGCCAGCAGCCGCGGGGGAAGTCAAGAGACCCAGTACTTC. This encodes CASSRGGSQETQYF.

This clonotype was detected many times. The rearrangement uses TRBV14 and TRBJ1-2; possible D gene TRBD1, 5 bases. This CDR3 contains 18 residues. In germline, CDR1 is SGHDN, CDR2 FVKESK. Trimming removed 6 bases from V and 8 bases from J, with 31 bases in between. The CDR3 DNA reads TGTGCCAGCAGTCTGTTCGGGACGAAAACCGGGACCTTCGGGGGCTACACCTTC. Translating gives CASSLFGTKTGTFGGYTF.

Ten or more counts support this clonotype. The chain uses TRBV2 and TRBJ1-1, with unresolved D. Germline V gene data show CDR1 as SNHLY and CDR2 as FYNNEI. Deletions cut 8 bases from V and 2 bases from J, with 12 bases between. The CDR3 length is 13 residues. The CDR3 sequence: CASQDSDNTEAFF. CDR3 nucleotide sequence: TGTGCCAGCCAGGATTCTGACAACACTGAAGCTTTCTTT.

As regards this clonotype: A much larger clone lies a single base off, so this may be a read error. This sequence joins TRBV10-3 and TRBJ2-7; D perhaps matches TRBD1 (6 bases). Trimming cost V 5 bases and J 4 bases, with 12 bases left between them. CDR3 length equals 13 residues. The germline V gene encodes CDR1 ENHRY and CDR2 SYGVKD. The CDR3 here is CAISWAQGYEQYF. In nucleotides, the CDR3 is TGTGCCATCAGTTGGGCACAGGGTTACGAGCAGTACTTC.

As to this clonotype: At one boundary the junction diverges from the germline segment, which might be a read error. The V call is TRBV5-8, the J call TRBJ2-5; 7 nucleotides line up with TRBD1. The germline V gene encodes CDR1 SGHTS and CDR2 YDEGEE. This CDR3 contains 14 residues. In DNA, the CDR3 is TGTGCCAGCAGCTCGGGACAGCACCAAGAGGCCCAGTACTTC. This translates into CASSSGQHQEAQYF.

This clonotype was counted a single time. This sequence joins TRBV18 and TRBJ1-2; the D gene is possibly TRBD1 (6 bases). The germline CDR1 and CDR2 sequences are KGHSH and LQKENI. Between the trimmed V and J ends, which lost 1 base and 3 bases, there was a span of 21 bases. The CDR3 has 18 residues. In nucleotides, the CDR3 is TGTGCCAGCTCACCACTTAGAACAGGGTCCGTTCCTTACTATGGCTACACCTTC. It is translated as CASSPLRTGSVPYYGYTF.

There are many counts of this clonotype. DNA for the CDR3: TGTGCCAGCAGCCCACGTATGGGTATGGGGGACAGCACTGAAGCTTTCTTT. Its translation: CASSPRMGMGDSTEAFF. The chain uses TRBV7-9 and TRBJ1-1; TRBD1 matches at 7 bases. Unmatched junction bases numbered 16, after V lost 5 bases and J lost 4 bases. Germline-derived CDR1 and CDR2 are SEHNR and FQNEAQ (reference sequence). The CDR3 has 17 amino acids.

CDR3 sequence (DNA): TGCAGCGTTGTTACCTACAATGAGCAGTTCTTC. Translating it yields CSVVTYNEQFF. This sequence joins TRBV29-1 and TRBJ2-7; D gene unclear. The J call may be wrong; the DNA end is better matched by TRBJ2-1. Germline CDR1 reads SQVTM; CDR2 reads ANQGSEA. This CDR3 is 11 amino acids long.

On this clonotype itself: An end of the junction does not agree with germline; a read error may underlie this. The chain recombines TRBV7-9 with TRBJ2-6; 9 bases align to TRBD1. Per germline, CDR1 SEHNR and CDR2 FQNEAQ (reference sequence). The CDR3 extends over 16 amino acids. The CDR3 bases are TGCGCCAGCAGCTTGGATGGGACAGGGAGATCGGAGACTGAAGCTTTC. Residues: CASSLDGTGRSETEAF.